These T cell receptor beta chains were read from a single sample in a study of blood T cell repertoires in COVID-19. Assay used: immunoSEQ multiplex PCR; TCRdb lists only in-frame clones, some missing. The table shows 350,000 to 450,000 clones, with more than 70% occurring only once. Sequencing used peripheral blood. All receptors come from a woman aged 55 to 70 with COVID-19, enrolled during active disease. Both conserved end residues are part of each CDR3. A D gene is named only where the DNA matches it firmly. The listing skips clone size in some rows; elsewhere it reads once, few, many or a size class.

CASRPRGDNQPNTGELFF,TGTGCCAGCAGACCGAGAGGGGACAACCAACCAAACACCGGGGAGCTGTTTTTT,TRBV7-9,TRBJ2-2,-,-
CASRGTGVDTQYF,TGTGCCAGCAGAGGGACGGGGGTAGATACGCAGTATTTT,TRBV25-1,TRBJ2-3,-,-
CASSVGHFNTEAFF,TGTGCCAGCAGCGTAGGACATTTTAACACTGAAGCTTTCTTT,TRBV9,TRBJ1-1,-,-
CASSLGQIRNTEAFF,TGCGCCAGCAGCTTGGGACAGATTAGGAACACTGAAGCTTTCTTT,TRBV5-1,TRBJ1-1,-,-
CASSLGGQDYGYTF,TGTGCCAGCTCGCTCGGGGGGCAGGACTATGGCTACACCTTC,TRBV27,TRBJ1-2,-,-
CASSLTGGRLNSTNEKLFF,TGTGCCAGCAGCCTTACAGGGGGAAGGCTGAACTCAACTAATGAAAAACTGTTTTTT,TRBV21-1,TRBJ1-4,-,-
CASSQGGFTGELFF,TGTGCCAGCAGCCAAGGAGGGTTCACCGGGGAGCTGTTTTTT,TRBV14,TRBJ2-2,-,-
CASSQKKQVYYMNTEAFF,TGTGCCAGCAGCCAGAAAAAGCAGGTTTATTACATGAACACTGAAGCTTTCTTT,TRBV3-1/TRBV3-2,TRBJ1-1,-,once
CASSLVPGGGGPYEQYF,TGTGCCAGCAGCTTGGTTCCGGGCGGGGGTGGCCCCTACGAGCAGTACTTC,TRBV5-5,TRBJ2-7,TRBD2,once
CASSLVRGPNQPQHF,TGTGCCAGCAGCTTGGTAAGGGGGCCGAATCAGCCCCAGCATTTT,TRBV5-5,TRBJ1-5,TRBD1,-
CASSQGIYNEQFF,TGTGCCAGCAGTCAGGGCATCTACAATGAGCAGTTCTTC,TRBV27,TRBJ2-1,-,-
CASSFRGDRWESEQFF,TGCGCCAGCAGCTTCCGGGGGGACCGCTGGGAATCTGAGCAGTTCTTC,TRBV5-1,TRBJ2-1,TRBD2,-
CASSLGGTGYGGYTF,TGTGCCAGCAGCTTAGGTGGGACAGGTTACGGCGGCTACACCTTC,TRBV7-2,TRBJ1-2,TRBD1,-
CAIRPDSQPYEQYF,TGTGCCATCAGGCCGGACAGCCAACCCTACGAGCAGTACTTC,TRBV10-3,TRBJ2-7,-,-
CTSSQDGRNTEAFF,TGCACCAGCAGCCAAGATGGGAGGAACACTGAAGCTTTCTTT,TRBV1,TRBJ1-1,-,-
CASSQGLQGYGYTF,TGTGCCAGCAGCCAAGGGTTGCAGGGGTATGGCTACACCTTC,TRBV3-1/TRBV3-2,TRBJ1-2,-,-
CASSHKGRRGGKLFF,TGTGCCAGCAGCCATAAGGGACGCCGGGGGGGAAAACTGTTTTTT,TRBV5-8,TRBJ1-4,-,-
CASSQGLVKNIQYF,TGCGCCAGCAGCCAAGGACTAGTGAAAAACATTCAGTACTTC,TRBV5-1,TRBJ2-4,TRBD2,-
CAWTPKGQGFQPQHF,TGTGCCTGGACCCCTAAAGGGCAGGGTTTTCAGCCCCAGCATTTT,TRBV30,TRBJ1-5,-,-
CASSLTGTISNEQFF,TGCGCCAGCAGCTTGACCGGGACTATCTCCAATGAGCAGTTCTTC,TRBV5-1,TRBJ2-1,TRBD2,-
CATSPLGEAPNSPLHF,TGTGCCACCAGCCCTCTCGGGGAGGCCCCCAATTCACCCCTCCACTTT,TRBV15,TRBJ1-6,-,-
CASRGTSGGPSTGELFF,TGCGCCAGCAGGGGGACTAGCGGGGGACCGAGTACCGGGGAGCTGTTTTTT,TRBV5-1,TRBJ2-2,TRBD2,-
CASSAGGNQPQHF,TGTGCCAGCTCGGCCGGGGGCAATCAGCCCCAGCATTTT,TRBV18,TRBJ1-5,-,-
CASSLSPGVNTEAFF,TGTGCCAGCAGCTTATCCCCAGGGGTGAACACTGAAGCTTTCTTT,TRBV11-2,TRBJ1-1,-,-
CASSATGSLTYEQYF,TGTGCCAGCAGCGCAACCGGGAGCCTTACCTACGAGCAGTACTTC,TRBV7-9,TRBJ2-7,-,-
CASSDLQGVSDYGYTF,TGTGCCAGCAGTGATCTACAGGGGGTAAGCGACTATGGCTACACCTTC,TRBV6-1,TRBJ1-2,TRBD1,few
CASRRQGYGYTF,TGTGCCAGCAGGAGACAGGGCTATGGCTACACCTTC,TRBV6-5,TRBJ1-2,TRBD1,-
CASQGTASGNTIYF,TGCGCCAGCCAAGGGACAGCCTCTGGAAACACCATATATTTT,TRBV5-1,TRBJ1-3,TRBD1,-
CASSGAPGQGTEAFF,TGTGCCAGCAGTGGCGCTCCGGGACAGGGCACTGAAGCTTTCTTT,TRBV2,TRBJ1-1,TRBD1,once
CASSFSANYGYTF,TGTGCCAGCAGTTTCTCCGCTAACTATGGCTACACCTTC,TRBV6-5,TRBJ1-2,-,-
CATKPLGQAYQPQHF,TGTGCCACCAAACCCCTCGGACAGGCTTATCAGCCCCAGCATTTT,TRBV24-1,TRBJ1-5,TRBD1,-
CASRRDSSTDTQYF,TGTGCCAGCAGACGGGACAGCTCAACAGATACGCAGTATTTT,TRBV28,TRBJ2-3,TRBD1,-
CASSPTDTQETQYF,TGTGCCAGCAGTCCCACTGACACTCAAGAGACCCAGTACTTC,TRBV2,TRBJ2-5,-,-
CASSLEKGTEAFF,TGCGCCAGCAGCTTGGAGAAGGGGACTGAAGCTTTCTTT,TRBV5-1,TRBJ1-1,-,-
CASSLELGGGHTDTQYF,TGTGCCAGCAGCTTAGAACTTGGGGGGGGCCACACAGATACGCAGTATTTT,TRBV13,TRBJ2-3,-,once
CSVEEHYTGELFF,TGCAGCGTTGAAGAACATTATACCGGGGAGCTGTTTTTT,TRBV29-1,TRBJ2-2,-,-
CASGTRGRETQYF,TGTGCCAGTGGGACCAGGGGGAGAGAGACCCAGTACTTC,TRBV19,TRBJ2-5,TRBD1,-
CASSYTTGVETQYF,TGTGCCAGCAGTTACACAACAGGGGTGGAGACCCAGTACTTC,TRBV6-5,TRBJ2-5,TRBD1,-
CASRSRQTAASDTQYF,TGTGCCAGCAGGTCGAGACAGACAGCAGCCTCAGATACGCAGTATTTT,TRBV7-9,TRBJ2-3,-,-
CASSLDQGRPTEAFF,TGTGCCAGCAGCTTGGATCAGGGGCGTCCCACTGAAGCTTTCTTT,TRBV5-4,TRBJ1-1,-,-
CASSYSTGRLNTEAFF,TGTGCCAGCAGTTACTCGACAGGGCGATTGAACACTGAAGCTTTCTTT,TRBV6-5,TRBJ1-1,TRBD1,-
CASSREAGSNQPQHF,TGTGCCAGCAGCCGGGAGGCAGGGAGCAATCAGCCCCAGCATTTT,TRBV5-5,TRBJ1-5,-,-
CASSPRGNRGYDTQYF,TGTGCCAGCAGCCCCCGGGGGAACAGGGGCTATGATACGCAGTATTTT,TRBV13,TRBJ2-3,-,-
CASSQDAGVSPLHF,TGTGCCAGCAGCCAAGATGCCGGGGTTTCACCCCTCCACTTT,TRBV3-1/TRBV3-2,TRBJ1-6,-,-
CASSPAGEGTEAFF,TGTGCCAGCTCACCAGCGGGTGAAGGGACTGAAGCTTTCTTT,TRBV18,TRBJ1-1,-,few
CASSQIMNTEAFF,TGTGCCAGCAGCCAGATTATGAACACTGAAGCTTTCTTT,TRBV2,TRBJ1-1,-,-
CATATGGRQPQHF,TGTGCCACCGCGACAGGGGGTCGCCAGCCCCAGCATTTT,TRBV24-1,TRBJ1-5,TRBD1,-
CSVRTGRSSETQYF,TGCAGCGTTCGGACAGGTCGGTCATCAGAGACCCAGTACTTC,TRBV29-1,TRBJ2-5,TRBD1,once
CASSPPLTGGNTEAFF,TGTGCCAGCTCACCACCCTTGACAGGGGGTAACACTGAAGCTTTCTTT,TRBV18,TRBJ1-1,TRBD1,-